This TCR beta chain appears in the sequencing data of a study of Ad26.COV2.S vaccination and SARS-CoV-2 variants. On the study more broadly: Once, or twice with 56 days between doses, Ad26.COV2.S was given intramuscularly. Findings of the study overall: People who got the vaccine or the placebo had similar non-spike TCR breadth. Once vaccination had occurred, spike-specific CD8+ and CD4+ T cell responses reportedly showed substantial breadth. Total responses of T cells may have been underestimated by the analyses of TCR breadth and depth.

The treatment was: some 20 received Ad26.COV2.S at low or high dose, single or two shots; about 5 received placebo; per-sample allocation not given. Day 63 after the first vaccine or placebo injection was the time point for sampling. Per the germline V gene, CDR1 is SNHLY and CDR2 is FYNNEI. The CDR3 runs 14 residues. Trimming took 6 bases from V and 0 from J, leaving 12 bases between them. This table comes from immunoSEQ multiplex PCR, and its TCRdb copy is limited to in-frame clones, with some not included. Among 400,000 or so clones listed, more than 85% were seen once. With regard to this clone: The target antigen is unknown.

The sequence derives from a person between 18 and 65 years old who received the Ad26.COV2.S COVID-19 vaccine or a placebo. V is TRBV2 and J is TRBJ2-7, with D perhaps matching TRBD1 (5 bases). The sequences come from peripheral blood, collected in a trial of Ad26.COV2.S vaccine versus placebo. The CDR3 region has the DNA TGTGCCAGCAGAACCACAGGTCCCTCCTACGAGCAGTACTTC. It codes for CASRTTGPSYEQYF.